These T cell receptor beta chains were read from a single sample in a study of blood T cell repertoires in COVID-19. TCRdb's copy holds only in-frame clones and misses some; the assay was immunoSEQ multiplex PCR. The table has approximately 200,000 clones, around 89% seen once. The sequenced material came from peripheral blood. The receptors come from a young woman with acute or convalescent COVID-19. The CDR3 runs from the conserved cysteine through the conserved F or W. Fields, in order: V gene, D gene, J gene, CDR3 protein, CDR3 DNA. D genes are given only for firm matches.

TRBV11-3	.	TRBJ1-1	CASSLEGGGQRNTEAFF	TGTGCCAGCAGCTTAGAGGGCGGCGGGCAGAGGAACACTGAAGCTTTCTTT
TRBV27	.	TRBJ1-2	CASSFEGVVGYTF	TGTGCCAGCAGTTTCGAGGGGGTAGTAGGCTACACCTTC
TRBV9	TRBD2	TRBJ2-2	CASSRASGRAEGELFF	TGTGCCAGCTCTCGTGCTAGCGGGAGGGCGGAAGGGGAGCTGTTTTTT
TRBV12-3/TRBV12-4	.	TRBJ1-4	CASSLPGRKLFF	TGTGCCAGCAGTCTCCCCGGGAGGAAACTGTTTTTT
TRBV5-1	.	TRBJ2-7	CASPTPGSYEQYF	TGCGCCAGCCCTACCCCAGGCTCCTACGAGCAGTACTTC
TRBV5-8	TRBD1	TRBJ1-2	CASILGTGGSVGRDGYTF	TGTGCCAGCATCCTCGGGACAGGGGGTTCGGTAGGGCGTGATGGCTACACCTTC
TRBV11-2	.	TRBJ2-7	CASSFTFYEQYF	TGTGCCAGCAGCTTTACTTTCTACGAGCAGTACTTC
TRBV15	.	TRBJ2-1	CATSSRQVDYNEQFF	TGTGCCACCAGCAGCAGACAGGTGGACTACAATGAGCAGTTCTTC
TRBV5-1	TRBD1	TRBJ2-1	CASSLYGQGKDEQFF	TGCGCCAGCAGCTTGTACGGACAGGGCAAGGATGAGCAGTTCTTC
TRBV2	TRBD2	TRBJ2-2	CASRGTSGRFGELFF	TGTGCCAGCAGAGGGACTAGCGGGAGGTTCGGGGAGCTGTTTTTT